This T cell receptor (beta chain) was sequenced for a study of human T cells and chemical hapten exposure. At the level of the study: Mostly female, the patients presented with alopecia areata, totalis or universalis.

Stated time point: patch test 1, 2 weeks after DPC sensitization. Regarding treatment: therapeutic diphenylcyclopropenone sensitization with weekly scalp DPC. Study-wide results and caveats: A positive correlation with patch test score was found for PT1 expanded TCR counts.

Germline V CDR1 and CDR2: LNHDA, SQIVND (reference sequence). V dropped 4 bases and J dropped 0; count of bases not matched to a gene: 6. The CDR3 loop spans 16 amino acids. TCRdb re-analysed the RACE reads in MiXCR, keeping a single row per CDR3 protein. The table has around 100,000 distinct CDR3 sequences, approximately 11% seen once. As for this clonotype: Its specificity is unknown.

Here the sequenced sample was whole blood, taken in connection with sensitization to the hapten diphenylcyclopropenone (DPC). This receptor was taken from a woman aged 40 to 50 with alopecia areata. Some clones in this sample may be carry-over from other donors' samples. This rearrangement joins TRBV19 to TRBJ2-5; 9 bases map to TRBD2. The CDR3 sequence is CASSTRSGRYQETQYF. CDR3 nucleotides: TGTGCCAGTAGTACTCGGAGCGGGAGGTACCAAGAGACCCAGTACTTC.